The TCR beta chain described here comes from a study of a mutant IDH1 vaccine in newly diagnosed glioma. Trimming took 3 bases from V and 2 from J; bases not matched to a gene: 7. This CDR3 contains 16 residues. Germline V lookup: CDR1 MDHEN, CDR2 SYDVKM. Measured with immunoSEQ multiplex PCR; TCRdb has only the in-frame clones, and not every one. The data hold 85,000 to 100,000 clones, with about 80% observed a single time. As to time point: baseline, week 1 (first vaccination visit). Treatment in this sample: pre-vaccination baseline after standard-of-care therapy. The TCR sequence derives from a man aged 35 to 55 with glioma. The J gene is TRBJ1-2, the V gene TRBV28; 9 positions agree with TRBD1. The source material was PBMCs, sampled from a glioma patient treated with radiotherapy, temozolomide or both. In DNA form, the CDR3 reads TGTGCCAGCAGTTTGCCCGGACAGGGGCTAAACTATGGCTACACCTTC. This codes for CASSLPGQGLNYGYTF.